Listed here are 5 T cell receptor beta chains from one sample, sequenced in a study of blood T cell repertoires in COVID-19. The method was immunoSEQ multiplex PCR; TCRdb's version includes in-frame clones alone and lacks a portion of them. The repertoire holds around 400,000 clones, with approximately 89% as singletons. Sequencing input: peripheral blood. The receptors originated from a woman in her thirties with COVID-19, enrolled during active disease.

This clone was detected a few times. CDR3 coding DNA: TGTGCCAGCAGCTCTAGGACTAGCGAGACCAATGAGCAGTTCTTC. Translation gives CASSSRTSETNEQFF. The rearrangement joins TRBV9 to TRBJ2-1; 9 bases line up with TRBD2. The length of the CDR3 is 15 residues. Germline CDR1 is SGDLS and CDR2 is YYNGEE. The V gene end was trimmed by 4 bases and the J gene end by 6 bases; junction bases not matched to a gene: 8.

This clone appeared a few times. The gene calls are TRBV15 and TRBJ2-7, with 8 bases lining up with TRBD2. The V gene end was trimmed by 0 bases and the J gene end by 6 bases; junction bases not matched to a gene: 4. Germline-derived CDR1 and CDR2 are LNHNV and YYDKDF (reference sequence). The CDR3 runs 14 residues. This CDR3 is CATSREYGGGEQYF. The CDR3 DNA is TGTGCCACCAGCAGAGAATACGGGGGGGGCGAGCAGTACTTC. Full variable domain (outside the CDR3, taken from reference TRBV15 and TRBJ2-7): DAMVIQNPRYQVTQFGKPVTLSCSQTLNHNVMYWYQQKSSQAPKLLFHYYDKDFNNEADTPDNFQSRRPNTSFCFLDIRSPGLGDTAMYLCATSREYGGGEQYFGPGTRLTVT.

The chain uses TRBV29-1 and TRBJ2-1; perhaps TRBD1 as D (6 bases). Germline lookup yields CDR1 SQVTM and CDR2 ANQGSEA. The CDR3 is made up of 16 amino acids. V lost 6 bases, J lost 0 bases, and 18 bases lay in between. In nucleotides, the CDR3 is TGCAGCGTCTTAACACAGGGCAAACTCTCCTACAATGAGCAGTTCTTC. Protein product: CSVLTQGKLSYNEQFF.

V is TRBV7-9 and J is TRBJ2-7; tentative D call: TRBD1 (6 bases). The CDR3 has 15 amino acids. Germline V gene lookup returns CDR1 SEHNR and CDR2 FQNEAQ (reference sequence). The germline V and J ends were trimmed by 5 bases and 0 bases, with 14 bases remaining between them. CDR3 protein: CASSPGTHSSYEQYF. The CDR3 DNA reads TGTGCCAGCAGCCCCGGGACACATTCCTCCTACGAGCAGTACTTC. Variable domain in full (rest from reference TRBV7-9 and TRBJ2-7): DTGVSQNPRHKITKRGQNVTFRCDPISEHNRLYWYRQTLGQGPEFLTYFQNEAQLEKSRLLSDRFSAERPKGSFSTLEIQRTEQGDSAMYLCASSPGTHSSYEQYFGPGTRLTVT.

The chain joins TRBV7-9 to TRBJ1-2; D possibly corresponds to TRBD1 (5 bases). Trimming cost V 3 bases and J 0 bases, with 11 bases left between them. CDR3 length: 15 residues. Germline V gene lookup returns CDR1 SEHNR and CDR2 FQNEAQ (reference sequence). The CDR3 nucleotides read TGTGCCAGCAGCTTGGACACTGCCCCTAACTATGGCTACACCTTC. Translated, it gives CASSLDTAPNYGYTF.